One and the same sample provided the 15 T cell receptor beta chains below, sequenced in a study of shared clonotypes between healthy human individuals. Profiling relied on immunoSEQ multiplex PCR, and the TCRdb table lists in-frame clones only, not all of them. Among nearly 2 million clones, about 95% were seen once, and the ten largest hold 0.9% to 1.5%. In the naive CD8 group, cells lacked CD45RO and were positively selected for CCR7, so terminally differentiated effector memory CD45RA+ cells were left out. Input material: naive CD8+ T cells sorted from blood. The receptor set was obtained from a man in his late teens or twenties in good health.

This clone has a handful of counts. The genes are TRBV6-1 and TRBJ1-5, with D possibly being TRBD1 (6 bases). The CDR3 has 15 amino acids. In germline, CDR1 is MNHNS, CDR2 SASEGT. With 3 bases removed from V and 5 bases from J, the gap between germline ends came to 14 bases. The CDR3 coding sequence is TGTGCCAGCAGTGACGCATACAGGGAGGATCAGCCCCAGCATTTT. It yields the protein CASSDAYREDQPQHF.

The genes are TRBV5-1 and TRBJ2-1; 14 bases match TRBD2. In germline, CDR1 is SGHRS, CDR2 YFSETQ. The CDR3 is 17 residues long. Trimming took 4 bases from V and 7 from J; bases not matched to a gene: 10. The CDR3 is CASSPGLAGEDFNEQFF. The CDR3 DNA is TGCGCCAGCAGCCCGGGACTAGCGGGAGAAGATTTTAATGAGCAGTTCTTC.

The V and J genes are TRBV5-1 and TRBJ2-1; a weak D match, TRBD1 (6 bases). The CDR3 consists of 17 residues. V lost 4 bases and J lost 7, with 24 bases in between. The V gene's germline CDR1 is SGHRS and CDR2 YFSETQ. For the CDR3, the DNA is TGCGCCAGCAGCGCTCGATGGCCAGGGGATTCGATTAATGAGCAGTTCTTC. Protein sequence: CASSARWPGDSINEQFF.

The table lists this clone with a count of one. V usage is TRBV27 and J usage is TRBJ2-7; no reliable D call. The ends were cut back, 5 bases at V and 1 base at J, with 12 bases in the middle. This CDR3 comprises 14 residues. In germline, CDR1 is MNHEY, CDR2 SMNVEV (reference sequence). CDR3 loop: CASSTTWASYEQYF. CDR3 sequence (DNA): TGTGCCAGCAGTACCACATGGGCTTCCTACGAGCAGTACTTC.

The chain links TRBV4-3 to TRBJ2-7; D is unresolved. The CDR3 totals 14 residues. With 0 bases removed from V and 3 bases from J, the gap between germline ends came to 9 bases. Germline values: CDR1 LGHNA, CDR2 YSLEER. The CDR3 DNA reads as TGCGCCAGCAGCCAAGATACCTTGGACTACGAGCAGTACTTC. Its protein product is CASSQDTLDYEQYF.

A remark on this clone: The sample holds other DNA sequences that translate to the same CDR3. This sequence joins TRBV11-2 and TRBJ2-7, with D possibly being TRBD1 (5 bases). CDR1 SGHAT and CDR2 FQNNGV come from the germline V gene. This CDR3 is built from 13 residues. Trimming shortened V by 3 bases and J by 2 bases, and 8 bases separated the two germline ends. CDR3 amino acids: CASSFSTAYEQYF. Written as DNA, the CDR3 is TGTGCCAGCAGCTTTTCGACAGCCTACGAGCAGTACTTC.

Note on this clone: Other DNA sequences in this specimen translate into the identical CDR3. CDR3 DNA sequence: TGCGCCAGCAGCTTGGTGGGATACACTGAAGCTTTCTTT. Amino acid sequence: CASSLVGYTEAFF. J is TRBJ1-1 and V is TRBV5-1; D not resolved. This CDR3 is built from 13 residues. Germline values: CDR1 SGHRS, CDR2 YFSETQ. V lost 0 bases, J lost 3 bases, and 6 bases lay in between.

This chain joins TRBV4-3 and TRBJ2-3, with 10 bases identical to TRBD2. V dropped 4 bases and J dropped 3; count of bases not matched to a gene: 7. The CDR3 spans 16 residues. Germline values: CDR1 LGHNA, CDR2 YSLEER. The CDR3 region is CASSPIAGGTTDTQYF. CDR3 DNA: TGCGCCAGCAGCCCCATAGCGGGAGGAACGACAGATACGCAGTATTTT.

The genes are TRBV9 and TRBJ2-3; no definite D call. Per germline, CDR1 SGDLS and CDR2 YYNGEE. Trimming stripped 1 base from V and 6 bases from J, with 12 bases between. The CDR3 has 14 residues. CDR3 sequence (DNA): TGTGCCAGCAGCGTATTTTCCGGAGCGGATACGCAGTATTTT. This codes for CASSVFSGADTQYF.

The count of this clone is one. The rearrangement uses TRBV27 and TRBJ1-6; D might be TRBD1 (6 bases). Trimming removed 5 bases at V and 10 bases at J, with 12 bases between. Germline V lookup: CDR1 MNHEY, CDR2 SMNVEV (reference sequence). The CDR3 consists of 13 residues. The CDR3 reads CASSPPGDSPLHF. DNA of the CDR3: TGTGCCAGCAGTCCTCCAGGGGACTCACCCCTCCACTTT.

The chain uses TRBV5-4 and TRBJ1-2; D gene ambiguous. V lost 4 bases and J lost 6, with 16 bases in between. CDR1 and CDR2 (germline): SGHNT, YYREEE (reference sequence). This CDR3 is built from 14 residues. CDR3 in amino acids: CASSPWEFGDGYTF. The CDR3 DNA is TGTGCCAGCAGCCCCTGGGAGTTCGGGGATGGCTACACCTTC. The full variable domain, with the rest looked up from reference TRBV5-4 and TRBJ1-2, is ETGVTQSPTHLIKTRGQQVTLRCSSQSGHNTVSWYQQALGQGPQFIFQYYREEENGRGNFPPRFSGLQFPNYSSELNVNALELDDSALYLCASSPWEFGDGYTFGSGTRLTVV.

A word on this clone: The sample carries other DNA sequences with the same CDR3. V gene TRBV6-5 combines with J gene TRBJ1-2, with TRBD1 matching over 10 bases. The CDR3 consists of 12 residues. Looked up from germline, CDR1 is MNHEY and CDR2 is SVGAGI. The V segment lost 6 bases and the J segment 7 bases; nucleotides outside the gene matches: 2. The CDR3 nucleotides are TGTGCCAGCAGGGGACAGGGGATTGGCTACACCTTC. This translates into CASRGQGIGYTF.

The J gene is TRBJ1-5, the V gene TRBV7-9; tentatively, D is TRBD1 (6 bases). The CDR3 loop spans 12 amino acids. The germline CDR1 and CDR2 sequences are SEHNR and FQNEAQ (reference sequence). The V end lost 1 base, the J end lost 12 bases, and 10 bases lay between the germline ends. The CDR3 loop reads CASSLDGTNQHF. Written as DNA, the CDR3 is TGTGCCAGCAGCTTAGATGGGACAAACCAGCATTTT.

This clone was picked up one time. The rearrangement uses TRBV14 and TRBJ2-1; TRBD1 aligns across 10 bases. J was trimmed by 3 bases and V by 1 base; bases with no gene match: 3. Germline V lookup: CDR1 SGHDN, CDR2 FVKESK. CDR3 length: 16 residues. CDR3 protein: CASSQGRDRGYNEQFF. CDR3 nucleotide sequence: TGTGCCAGCAGCCAAGGTCGGGACAGGGGCTACAATGAGCAGTTCTTC.

The gene calls are TRBV9 and TRBJ1-2; a weak D match, TRBD1 (6 bases). The CDR3 sequence is 19 residues long. V dropped 4 bases and J dropped 3 bases, with 28 bases sitting between them. Germline values: CDR1 SGDLS, CDR2 YYNGEE. CDR3 DNA sequence: TGTGCCAGCAGCTCCCCTCGGGGGGATACGACAGGAGGGTACTATGGCTACACCTTC. The encoded protein is CASSSPRGDTTGGYYGYTF.